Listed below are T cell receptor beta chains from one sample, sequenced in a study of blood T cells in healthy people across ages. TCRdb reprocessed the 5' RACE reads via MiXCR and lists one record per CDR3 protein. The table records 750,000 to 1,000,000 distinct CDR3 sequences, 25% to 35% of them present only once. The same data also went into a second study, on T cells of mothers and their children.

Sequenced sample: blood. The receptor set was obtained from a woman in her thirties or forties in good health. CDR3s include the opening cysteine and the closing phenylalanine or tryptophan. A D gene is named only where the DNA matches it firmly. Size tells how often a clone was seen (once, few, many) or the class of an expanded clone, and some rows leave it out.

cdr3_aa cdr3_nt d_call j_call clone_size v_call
CANTLTGQRNGYTF TGTGCCAACACTCTAACAGGACAAAGGAATGGCTACACCTTC . TRBJ1-2 . TRBV12-3/TRBV12-4
CASRRGGTSGANVLTF TGTGCCAGCCGCAGGGGTGGAACCTCTGGGGCCAACGTCCTGACTTTC . TRBJ2-6 . TRBV28
CASSSHQGGPYEQYF TGCGCCAGCAGCTCTCACCAGGGGGGTCCCTACGAGCAGTACTTC . TRBJ2-7 few TRBV5-1
CSARRLRGRREQYF TGCAGTGCTAGACGTCTTAGGGGGAGAAGGGAGCAGTACTTC . TRBJ2-5 . TRBV20-1
CASRPDRSYYEQYF TGTGCCAGCAGACCTGACAGGAGCTACTACGAGCAGTACTTC . TRBJ2-7 . TRBV2
CASSTGQGALSYGYTF TGCGCCAGCAGCACGGGACAGGGGGCGCTTAGCTATGGCTACACCTTC TRBD1 TRBJ1-2 few TRBV4-3
CSARDGTGETQYF TGCAGTGCTAGAGATGGGACAGGGGAGACCCAGTACTTC TRBD1 TRBJ2-5 few TRBV20-1
CASARGQYEQYF TGTGCCAGCGCCCGGGGACAGTACGAGCAGTACTTC TRBD1 TRBJ2-7 few TRBV6-1
CASNLDYSHNEQFF TGTGCCAGCAACTTAGATTACAGCCACAATGAGCAGTTCTTC . TRBJ2-1 few TRBV7-9
CSVDPQGASQETQYF TGCAGCGTTGACCCGCAGGGCGCGTCCCAAGAGACCCAGTACTTC . TRBJ2-5 many TRBV29-1
CSAYKLKSDHQANYGYTF TGCAGTGCTTACAAATTAAAGTCGGACCATCAAGCTAACTATGGCTACACCTTC . TRBJ1-2 . TRBV20-1
CASNRGLANAKNIQYF TGTGCCAGCAACCGGGGGCTAGCTAATGCCAAAAACATTCAGTACTTC . TRBJ2-4 once TRBV5-8
CASSLASGAYEQYF TGTGCCAGCAGCTTAGCTAGCGGGGCCTACGAGCAGTACTTC TRBD2 TRBJ2-7 many TRBV5-1
CASSLDGTGHQPQHF TGCGCCAGCAGCTTGGACGGGACAGGGCATCAGCCCCAGCATTTT TRBD1 TRBJ1-5 few TRBV5-1
CASSAPDRTEKLFF TGTGCCAGCAGCGCCCCGGACAGGACTGAAAAACTGTTTTTT TRBD1 TRBJ1-4 . TRBV7-9
CVSSLGGTPSYEQYF TGCGTCAGCAGCTTGGGTGGGACACCGTCCTACGAGCAGTACTTC . TRBJ2-7 few TRBV5-1
CASRRGTSESEQYF TGTGCCAGCAGACGCGGGACTAGCGAATCTGAGCAGTACTTC TRBD2 TRBJ2-4 . TRBV7-2
CASSLTFPLRTESSYNEQFF TGTGCCAGCAGTTTAACCTTTCCCCTTCGGACAGAAAGCTCCTACAATGAGCAGTTCTTC . TRBJ2-1 . TRBV12-3/TRBV12-4
CASSYPGTAVTQYF TGTGCCAGCAGCTACCCGGGGACAGCAGTTACGCAGTATTTT TRBD1 TRBJ2-3 few TRBV5-5
CASSAGRAQYF TGTGCCAGCAGCGCTGGAAGGGCGCAGTATTTT . TRBJ2-3 . TRBV7-2
CSVAESSYEQYF TGCAGCGTTGCGGAAAGCTCCTACGAGCAGTACTTC . TRBJ2-7 many TRBV29-1
CASSFAVYEQFF TGTGCCAGCAGTTTCGCGGTTTATGAGCAGTTCTTC . TRBJ2-1 few TRBV12-3/TRBV12-4
CASSQVLPGLVVQPQHF TGCGCCAGCAGCCAAGTCCTTCCGGGACTGGTAGTTCAGCCCCAGCATTTT . TRBJ1-5 few TRBV4-1